This TCR beta chain emerged from a study of cytomegalovirus exposure and HLA in healthy donors. Study information: Researchers found that roughly 81% of over 350 genotyped donors fell within the Caucasian-associated ancestry cluster.

A note on this clone: Antigen unknown.

Points from the study as a whole: TCR association rates varied by HLA locus in a later analysis, with DRB1 highest and HLA-C lowest.

The CDR3 covers 15 residues. Trimming pared 5 bases from V and 4 bases from J, leaving 17 bases between. CDR1 is SEHNR and CDR2 is FQNEAQ in the germline V gene (reference sequence). The PCR used 60 Vbeta and 13 Jbeta primers. Clones were read by immunoSEQ multiplex PCR, and TCRdb kept only the in-frame ones, dropping some. Among about 160,000 clones listed, 85% were seen once. This TCR was recovered from a boy aged 2 to 9 in good health and CMV-seronegative. The V and J genes are TRBV7-9 and TRBJ2-5, with D perhaps matching TRBD1 (6 bases). Sequenced: PBMCs. The CDR3 DNA reads TGTGCCAGCAGCCCACAGGGTAATGCGCGAGAGACCCAGTACTTC. Translation gives CASSPQGNARETQYF.